This TCR beta chain was captured in a study of T cell responses to AZD1222 COVID-19 vaccine (dated by TCRdb to the early 2020s). Broadly, across the study: A total of approximately 240 trial participants underwent TCR sequencing, of whom around 210 had received two doses of AZD1222 and around 26 had received two doses of the MenACWY control vaccine. Trial participants were enrolled by age into subgroups of 18-55, 56-69 and 70-plus years, and approximately 150, 30 and 60 TCR-sequenced participants, respectively, were included in these subgroups. On the study overall, not on this receptor specifically: Epitopes outside the regions mutated in the B.1.351 and B.1.1.7 variants were reportedly recognized by nearly half of the unique spike-specific TCRs. A significant rise in spike-specific TCR breadth and depth was observed after two AZD1222 doses relative to day 0 and relative to MenACWY recipients. In the small 56-69-year group, the increase in depth fell short of significance, most likely because of low power. Only five or six AZD1222 recipients were SARS-CoV-2 seropositive at baseline, limiting conclusions about previously exposed vaccinees. Participants were mostly white British and included more females than males, and it was suggested by the authors that clonal diversity may have been underestimated. CD4 TCRs associated with the vaccine covered the entire spike protein, and the dominant responses were in regions 160-218 and 743-854. Because no samples from the day 14 peak response were available, repertoires could be characterized only after the peak T cell response.

About this clone: It has no known antigen specificity. No much larger clone exists at a distance of one base, and base qualities are not known.

The time point label, as the study defines it: about 28 days (+/-7) after the second vaccine dose. AZD1222 recipients with second doses at about 4 weeks or about 12 weeks were pooled, because spike-specific TCR depth and breadth did not differ between schedules. Samples from vaccinated people were obtained from the UK trials COV001 and COV002, which included a single-blind randomized controlled phase 2/3 trial of AZD1222 (ChAdOx1 nCoV-19) in healthy adults. For TCRbeta chain sequencing, PBMC samples were collected from trial participants at day 0 and at day 28 after the second dose. The CDR3 regions of human TCRbeta chains were analyzed by immunosequencing. As for the authors' bioinformatics: Repertoire TCRs were checked for matches against a reference library of SARS-CoV-2-specific TCRs that had been generated using the MIRA antigen-specificity platform. Breadth was defined as the fraction of unique TCRs that were SARS-CoV-2-associated, and depth was defined as the fraction of total T cells that were SARS-CoV-2-associated. Using the MIRA data, each spike-specific TCR was mapped to the spike region that the TCR reacts to and placed in a CD4 or CD8 class. Log10-transformed breadth and depth values were compared by one-way ANOVA with Sidak's multiple comparisons tests. The clones in this table, taken by TCRdb from immuneACCESS, are in-frame only. Not every clone is retained; where verified, under half of the shortfall comes from an unresolved V gene, and the cause of the rest is unknown. The DNA gave D and trimming, while V, J and clone size come from that table. The sample profile shows some 130,000 clones; 92% of them were found once. The ten top clones hold roughly 3.5% of the sample.

The source material was peripheral blood, sampled 28 days after the second AZD1222 dose. This receptor was taken from an adult who received the AZD1222 COVID-19 vaccine.

The bases read TGTGCCAGCAGCGCTCAGGGTGTAAGCTACACCTTC. This is translated as CASSAQGVSYTF. This receptor chain uses TRBV9 and TRBJ1-2; the D region possibly corresponds to TRBD1 (5 bases align). The CDR3 has 12 amino acids, counting the end cysteine and phenylalanine. Only CDR3 DNA remains: 36 bases, in frame from the first base. V is cut by 3 bases and J by 9 bases, and the space between the germline ends is 12 bases. The germline V gene gives CDR1 as SGDLS and CDR2 as YYNGEE.